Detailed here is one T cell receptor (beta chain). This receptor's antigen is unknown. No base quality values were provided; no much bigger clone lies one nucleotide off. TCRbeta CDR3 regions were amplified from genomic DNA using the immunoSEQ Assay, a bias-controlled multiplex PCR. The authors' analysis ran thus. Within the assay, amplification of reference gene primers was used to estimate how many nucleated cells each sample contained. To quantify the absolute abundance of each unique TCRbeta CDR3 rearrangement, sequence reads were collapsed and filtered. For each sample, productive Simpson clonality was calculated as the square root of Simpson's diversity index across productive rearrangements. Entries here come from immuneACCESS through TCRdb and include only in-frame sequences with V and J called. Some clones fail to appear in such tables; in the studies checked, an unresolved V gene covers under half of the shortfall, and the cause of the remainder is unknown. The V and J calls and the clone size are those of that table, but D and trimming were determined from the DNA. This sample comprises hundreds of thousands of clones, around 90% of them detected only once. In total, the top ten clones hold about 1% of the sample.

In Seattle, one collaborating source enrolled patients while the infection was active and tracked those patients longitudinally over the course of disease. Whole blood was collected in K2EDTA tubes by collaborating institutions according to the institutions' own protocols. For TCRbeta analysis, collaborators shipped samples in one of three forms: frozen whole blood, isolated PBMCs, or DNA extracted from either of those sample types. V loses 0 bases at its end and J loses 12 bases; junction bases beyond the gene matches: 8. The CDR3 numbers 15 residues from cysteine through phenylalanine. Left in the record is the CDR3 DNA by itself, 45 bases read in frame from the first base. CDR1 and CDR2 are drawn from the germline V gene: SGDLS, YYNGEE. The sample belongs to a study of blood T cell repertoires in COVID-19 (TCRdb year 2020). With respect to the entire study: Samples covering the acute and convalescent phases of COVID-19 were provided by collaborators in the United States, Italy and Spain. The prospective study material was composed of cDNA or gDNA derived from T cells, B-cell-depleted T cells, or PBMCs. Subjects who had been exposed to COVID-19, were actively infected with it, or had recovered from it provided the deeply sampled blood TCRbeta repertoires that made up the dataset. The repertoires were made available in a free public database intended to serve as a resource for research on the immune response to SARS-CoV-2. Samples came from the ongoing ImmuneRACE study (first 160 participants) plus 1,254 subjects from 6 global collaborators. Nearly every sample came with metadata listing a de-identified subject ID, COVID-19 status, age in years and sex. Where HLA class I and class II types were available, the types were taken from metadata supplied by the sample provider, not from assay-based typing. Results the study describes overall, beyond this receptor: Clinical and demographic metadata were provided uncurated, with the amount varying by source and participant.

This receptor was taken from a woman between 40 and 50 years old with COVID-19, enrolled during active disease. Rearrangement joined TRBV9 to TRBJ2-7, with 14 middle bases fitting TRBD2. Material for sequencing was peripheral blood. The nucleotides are TGTGCCAGCAGCGTAGGGGGACTAGCGGGAGATAATATGTACTTC. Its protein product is CASSVGGLAGDNMYF.